Each of the 6 T cell receptor beta chains below was sequenced from the same sample in a study of blood T cell repertoires in COVID-19. The protocol was immunoSEQ multiplex PCR, while the TCRdb copy is restricted to in-frame clones and leaves out a portion. This sample has 180,000 or so clones; around 80% occur once, and the top ten carry less than 4.5%. The sequencing input was PBMCs or T cells enriched from blood (not recorded which). Receptors originate from a woman in her 50s in a cohort exposed to, infected with or recovered from COVID-19 (not recorded which).

The rearrangement joins TRBV20-1 to TRBJ2-5; D possibly corresponds to TRBD1 (6 bases). CDR1 and CDR2 (germline): DFQATT, SNEGSKA (reference sequence). V was cut by 7 bases and J by 5 bases, with 11 bases left in between. The CDR3 runs to 11 residues. The CDR3 loop reads CSEGVGETQYF. DNA of the CDR3: TGCAGTGAGGGGGTAGGGGAGACCCAGTACTTC.

This clone has more than one count but fewer than ten. The chain couples TRBV28 to TRBJ2-2; D gene uncertain. Trimming took off 7 bases at V and 1 base at J, with 4 bases between the two ends. This CDR3 spans 12 amino acids. Germline-derived CDR1 and CDR2 are MDHEN and SYDVKM. Here the CDR3 reads CASTGNTGELFF. CDR3 coding DNA: TGTGCCAGCACAGGGAACACCGGGGAGCTGTTTTTT. Using reference TRBV28 and TRBJ2-2 for the parts outside the CDR3, the full variable domain is DVKVTQSSRYLVKRTGEKVFLECVQDMDHENMFWYRQDPGLGLRLIYFSYDVKMKEKGDIPEGYSVSREKKERFSLILESASTNQTSMYLCASTGNTGELFFGEGSRLTVL.

This rearrangement joins TRBV6-5 to TRBJ2-7; possible D gene TRBD2, 7 bases. The V end was cut by 2 bases, the J end by 6 bases, with 8 bases between. Germline V CDR1 and CDR2: MNHEY, SVGAGI. There are 12 residues in the CDR3. Here the CDR3 reads CASSYRGAEQYF. The CDR3 DNA follows: TGTGCCAGCAGTTACCGGGGGGCCGAGCAGTACTTC.

This chain uses TRBV5-1 with TRBJ2-5; 7 bases are a match to TRBD2. V was clipped by 0 bases and J by 5 bases; unmatched bases: 4. In germline, CDR1 is SGHRS, CDR2 YFSETQ. The CDR3 is 14 amino acids. The CDR3 protein is CASSLEGGSETQYF. The CDR3 nucleotides are TGCGCCAGCAGCTTGGAGGGAGGGTCGGAGACCCAGTACTTC.

The rearrangement links TRBV16 to TRBJ2-7, with 9 bases that match TRBD1. V was pared by 0 bases and J by 6 bases, with 6 bases of the junction left unmatched. The CDR3 is 15 residues long. Germline CDR1 reads KGHSY; CDR2 reads FQNENV. The CDR3 nucleotides are TGTGCCAGCAGCCAATCAGGGACAGGGACTGTCGAGCAGTACTTC. It encodes CASSQSGTGTVEQYF.

CDR3 residues: CASSLVSIPGQGEQYF. CDR3 coding DNA: TGTGCCAGCAGCTTAGTCTCTATCCCGGGACAGGGAGAACAGTATTTT. The chain has TRBV7-2 and TRBJ2-3; 9 bases are a match to TRBD1. The V gene's germline CDR1 is SGHTA and CDR2 FQGNSA. This CDR3 has 16 amino acids. V was pared by 1 base and J by 12 bases, with 14 bases of the junction left unmatched.